The 4 T cell receptor beta chains listed next were all sequenced from one sample in a study of Graves' ophthalmopathy and Graves' hyperthyroidism. CDR3 regions of TCR beta were amplified from RNA transcripts. An opening RT-PCR round employed HTBI primers and preceded a second-round multiplex PCR. Via MiXCR, TCRdb re-called the multiplex PCR reads, giving one row per CDR3 protein. The sample includes 600,000 to 650,000 distinct CDR3 sequences, about 20% of them seen just once. The sequenced sample was peripheral blood. Receptors were obtained from a woman between 18 and 30 years old with stable Graves' hyperthyroidism. Some clones in this sample may be carry-over from other donors' samples.

At least ten counts were recorded for this clonotype. The chain carries TRBV5-1 and TRBJ2-7; the match to TRBD2 covers 9 bases. The J segment lost 4 bases and the V segment lost 1 base, leaving 3 bases of the junction unmatched. Germline CDR1 and CDR2: SGHRS and YFSETQ. This CDR3 has 14 amino acids. Written as DNA, the CDR3 is TGCGCCAGCAGCTTGACTAGCGGGTTTTACGAGCAGTACTTC. This translates into CASSLTSGFYEQYF.

A single count supports this clonotype. The V call is TRBV27, the J call TRBJ1-3, with D maybe TRBD1 (5 bases). V was shortened by 5 bases and J by 0 bases, with 17 bases between the two germline ends. This CDR3 contains 17 residues. The germline CDR1 and CDR2 sequences are MNHEY and SMNVEV (reference sequence). The CDR3 loop reads CASSPRGPLYSGNTIYF. Here the CDR3 DNA reads TGTGCCAGCAGTCCAAGGGGTCCCCTTTACTCTGGAAACACCATATATTTT.

The CDR3 reads CASSWWLHTTGELFF. The CDR3 DNA follows: TGTGCCAGCAGTTGGTGGCTCCACACCACCGGGGAGCTGTTTTTT. The chain joins TRBV27 to TRBJ2-2, with unresolved D. The germline V gene has CDR1 MNHEY and CDR2 SMNVEV (reference sequence). Trimming removed 4 bases at V and 4 bases at J, with 13 bases between. The CDR3 is made up of 15 amino acids.

The V gene is TRBV6-1, the J gene TRBJ2-5, with 8 bases aligning to TRBD1. CDR3 size: 15 residues. V shed 8 bases, J shed 5 bases, and the junction held 13 bases outside the gene matches. The germline V gene encodes CDR1 MNHNS and CDR2 SASEGT. The CDR3 DNA is TGTGCCAGCGCGCAGGGGGCTCGAGTCGCCGAGACCCAGTACTTC. Residues: CASAQGARVAETQYF.